A selection of T cell receptor beta chains follows, all from one sample in a study of CD8 T cells in Susac syndrome. TCRdb passed the immunoSEQ multiplex PCR reads through MiXCR, listing each CDR3 protein once. There are more than 150,000 distinct CDR3 sequences in the sample; nearly 97% occur only once, and around 0.096% lies in the top ten. Sequencing input: CD4+ T cells from PBMCs. Every receptor here comes from a human donor with Susac syndrome. Both conserved end residues are part of each CDR3. D genes are given only for firm matches. Clone size, where shown, is once, few, many, or a class for clones that have expanded.

v_gene	d_gene	j_gene	abundance	CDR3aa	CDR3nt
TRBV11-2	NA	TRBJ2-1	NA	CASTLDREGEQFF	TGTGCCAGCACACTAGACAGGGAGGGTGAGCAGTTCTTC
TRBV11-2	TRBD2	TRBJ2-1	NA	CASSLLAGGYVNEQFF	TGTGCCAGCAGCTTATTAGCGGGGGGGTATGTCAATGAGCAGTTCTTC
TRBV28	NA	TRBJ1-2	NA	CASTQFGTKVYGYTF	TGTGCCAGCACCCAATTCGGGACAAAAGTCTATGGCTACACCTTC
TRBV10-3	TRBD1	TRBJ2-1	NA	CAIRTGGYYNEQFF	TGTGCCATCAGGACAGGGGGCTACTACAATGAGCAGTTCTTC
TRBV20-1	NA	TRBJ2-2	NA	CSARDFRDGNTGELFF	TGCAGTGCTAGAGACTTCCGGGACGGGAACACCGGGGAGCTGTTTTTT
TRBV20-1	TRBD2	TRBJ2-5	NA	CSARAGGKETQYF	TGCAGTGCTAGGGCGGGGGGGAAGGAGACCCAGTACTTC
TRBV20-1	NA	TRBJ2-5	once	CSARKMSAARETQYF	TGCAGTGCTAGGAAAATGTCGGCAGCCCGTGAGACCCAGTACTTC
TRBV7-9	NA	TRBJ1-4	NA	CASSFPGATNEKLFF	TGTGCCAGCAGCTTCCCAGGGGCAACTAATGAAAAACTGTTTTTT
TRBV11-2	NA	TRBJ2-1	NA	CASTTHPRGRGNEQFF	TGTGCCAGCACCACCCACCCCAGGGGCAGGGGCAATGAGCAGTTCTTC
TRBV19	NA	TRBJ1-6	NA	CASSPILKVENSPLHF	TGTGCCAGTAGTCCGATATTGAAGGTTGAGAATTCACCCCTCCACTTT
TRBV7-3	TRBD1	TRBJ1-2	NA	CASSPSGTGGGYTF	TGTGCCAGCAGCCCATCCGGGACAGGGGGTGGCTACACCTTC
TRBV3-1	TRBD2	TRBJ2-3	NA	CASSRGTSPPGDTQYF	TGTGCCAGCAGCCGAGGGACTAGCCCTCCGGGGGATACGCAGTATTTT
TRBV6-2/TRBV6-3	NA	TRBJ1-5	NA	CASRKIGQPQHF	TGTGCCAGCAGGAAGATAGGTCAGCCCCAGCATTTT
TRBV5-1	TRBD2	TRBJ2-5	NA	CASSPAGTTQETQYF	TGCGCCAGCAGCCCCGCCGGGACTACACAAGAGACCCAGTACTTC
TRBV11-1	TRBD2	TRBJ2-3	NA	CASSLASGEDTQYF	TGTGCCAGCAGCTTAGCGAGCGGGGAAGATACGCAGTATTTT
TRBV5-8	TRBD1	TRBJ2-3	NA	CASSHTGGGTDTQYF	TGTGCCAGCAGCCACACAGGGGGCGGCACAGATACGCAGTATTTT
TRBV27	NA	TRBJ1-2	NA	CASSPMGQGGYTF	TGTGCCAGCAGCCCGATGGGGCAGGGTGGCTACACCTTC
TRBV9	NA	TRBJ2-1	NA	CASSPARAGRGEQFF	TGTGCCAGCAGCCCGGCTAGGGCGGGAAGGGGTGAGCAGTTCTTC
TRBV9	NA	TRBJ1-4	once	CASSPRDIEYSATNEKLFF	TGTGCCAGCAGCCCGAGGGACATCGAATACAGTGCAACTAATGAAAAACTGTTTTTT
TRBV24-1	TRBD1	TRBJ2-1	NA	CATSAGGPYNEQFF	TGTGCCACCAGTGCAGGGGGACCCTACAATGAGCAGTTCTTC
TRBV20-1	NA	TRBJ1-1	NA	CSARAQQNTEAFF	TGCAGTGCTAGAGCGCAGCAAAACACTGAAGCTTTCTTT
TRBV29-1	TRBD2	TRBJ2-1	NA	CSVRGLASDEQFF	TGCAGCGTGAGGGGACTAGCGAGCGATGAGCAGTTCTTC
TRBV4-1	NA	TRBJ2-1	NA	CASSPTGTAFREQFF	TGCGCCAGCAGCCCGACCGGGACCGCGTTCAGGGAGCAGTTCTTC
TRBV12-3/TRBV12-4	TRBD1	TRBJ2-5	NA	CASSPQGVWETQYF	TGTGCCAGCAGCCCTCAGGGGGTATGGGAGACCCAGTACTTC
TRBV5-1	NA	TRBJ1-2	NA	CASSLGGQGLRGYTF	TGCGCCAGCAGCTTGGGTGGTCAGGGGCTTCGAGGCTACACCTTC
TRBV5-1	NA	TRBJ2-1	few	CASSDRGNEQFF	TGCGCCAGCAGCGATCGTGGAAATGAGCAGTTCTTC
TRBV27	NA	TRBJ2-1	NA	CASSLKSEQFF	TGTGCCAGCAGTTTGAAGAGCGAGCAGTTCTTC
TRBV23-1	NA	TRBJ1-4	NA	CASSQTNRTNEKLFF	TGCGCCAGCAGTCAAACAAACCGCACTAATGAAAAACTGTTTTTT
TRBV20-1	NA	TRBJ1-2	NA	CSASQGMSGYTF	TGCAGTGCTAGTCAGGGGATGAGCGGCTACACCTTC
TRBV20-1	NA	TRBJ2-3	NA	CSARWMAEQQYF	TGCAGTGCTAGATGGATGGCGGAGCAACAGTATTTT
TRBV7-2	NA	TRBJ2-1	NA	CASSAGGIHSNEQFF	TGTGCCAGCAGCGCAGGGGGGATCCATTCCAATGAGCAGTTCTTC
TRBV5-6	TRBD1	TRBJ1-1	NA	CASSSTGGWTEAFF	TGTGCCAGCAGCTCTACAGGGGGCTGGACTGAAGCTTTCTTT
TRBV27	TRBD1	TRBJ1-2	NA	CASSSDRGALGYTF	TGTGCCAGCAGTTCCGACAGGGGGGCCCTTGGCTACACCTTC
TRBV6-2/TRBV6-3	NA	TRBJ2-1	NA	CASSGKDSPPLNEQFF	TGTGCCAGCAGTGGGAAGGACAGCCCCCCCTTGAATGAGCAGTTCTTC
TRBV5-1	TRBD1	TRBJ1-2	NA	CASSLSGQVNGYTF	TGCGCCAGCAGCTTGTCGGGACAGGTGAATGGCTACACCTTC
TRBV5-1	NA	TRBJ1-5	once	CASSPDPGGAEQPQHF	TGCGCCAGCAGCCCGGATCCCGGGGGCGCGGAGCAGCCCCAGCATTTT
TRBV20-1	TRBD1	TRBJ2-3	NA	CSAGTGQRKADTQYF	TGCAGTGCCGGTACGGGACAGCGTAAAGCAGATACGCAGTATTTT
TRBV6-5	TRBD1	TRBJ2-2	NA	CASSYPGQGFVTGELFF	TGTGCCAGCAGTTACCCGGGACAGGGTTTTGTGACCGGGGAGCTGTTTTTT
TRBV7-7	NA	TRBJ2-5	NA	CASSQDLKETQYF	TGTGCTAGCAGCCAGGACTTGAAAGAGACCCAGTACTTC
TRBV7-8	NA	TRBJ2-2	NA	CASSLDYDGEGELFF	TGTGCCAGCAGCTTAGACTATGACGGCGAGGGGGAGCTGTTTTTT
TRBV2	TRBD1	TRBJ2-1	NA	CASRPRRGQARLEQFF	TGTGCCAGCAGACCTAGAAGGGGACAGGCTCGCCTGGAGCAGTTCTTC
TRBV10-3	TRBD2	TRBJ2-3	NA	CAITASGGTDTQYF	TGTGCCATCACGGCTAGCGGGGGCACAGATACGCAGTATTTT
TRBV11-2	NA	TRBJ2-1	NA	CASSSTDRPNEQFF	TGTGCCAGCAGCTCCACCGACAGACCTAATGAGCAGTTCTTC
TRBV30	TRBD1	TRBJ2-7	NA	CAWSPDRGSYEQYF	TGTGCCTGGAGTCCGGACAGGGGAAGCTACGAGCAGTACTTC
TRBV7-3	TRBD2	TRBJ2-1	NA	CASSSAGLYNEQFF	TGTGCCAGCAGCTCTGCGGGACTATACAATGAGCAGTTCTTC
TRBV30	TRBD1	TRBJ2-3	NA	CASRDRGIHTQYF	TGTGCCAGCCGGGACAGGGGTATCCATACGCAGTATTTT
TRBV18	TRBD2	TRBJ2-1	NA	CASSKRTSGGNEQFF	TGTGCCAGCTCAAAGCGGACTAGCGGGGGAAATGAGCAGTTCTTC
TRBV28	NA	TRBJ1-2	NA	CASSLHQDWDGYTF	TGTGCCAGCAGCTTACACCAGGACTGGGATGGCTACACCTTC
TRBV20-1	TRBD2	TRBJ2-3	NA	CSADGLAGGLSTDTQYF	TGCAGTGCTGACGGACTAGCGGGGGGCCTTAGCACAGATACGCAGTATTTT
TRBV5-1	NA	TRBJ2-3	NA	CASRRSREDTQYF	TGCGCCAGCCGACGGAGTCGTGAAGATACGCAGTATTTT
TRBV11-3	NA	TRBJ2-1	NA	CASSNRGWGPNEQFF	TGTGCCAGCAGTAATCGAGGCTGGGGCCCTAATGAGCAGTTCTTC
TRBV12-3/TRBV12-4	NA	TRBJ1-1	NA	CASSLLGGYTEAFF	TGTGCCAGCAGTTTATTGGGGGGGTACACTGAAGCTTTCTTT
TRBV7-2	NA	TRBJ2-7	once	CASSHGGRSYEQYF	TGTGCCAGCAGCCACGGTGGCCGGTCCTACGAGCAGTACTTC
TRBV6-5	TRBD2	TRBJ2-2	NA	CASSYWRGSGELFF	TGTGCCAGCAGTTATTGGCGGGGGTCCGGGGAGCTGTTTTTT
TRBV6-6	NA	TRBJ2-2	NA	CASSSDPGELFF	TGTGCCAGCAGTTCCGACCCTGGGGAGCTGTTTTTT
TRBV6-6	NA	TRBJ1-1	NA	CASSYWGPEAFF	TGTGCCAGCAGTTACTGGGGGCCTGAAGCTTTCTTT
TRBV5-1	TRBD1	TRBJ2-5	NA	CASSLGDRDSQETQYF	TGCGCCAGCAGCTTGGGGGACAGAGACTCCCAAGAGACCCAGTACTTC
TRBV15	NA	TRBJ1-4	NA	CATSRVIGGRVGEKLFF	TGTGCCACCAGCAGAGTGATAGGGGGGCGGGTTGGTGAAAAACTGTTTTTT
TRBV7-8	NA	TRBJ2-1	NA	CASNRVAGNEQFF	TGTGCCAGCAACAGGGTTGCAGGCAATGAGCAGTTCTTC
TRBV30	NA	TRBJ1-2	NA	CAWSVLRGYGYTF	TGTGCCTGGAGTGTACTCAGGGGCTATGGCTACACCTTC